These 14 T cell receptor beta chains came from one sample sequenced in a study of human T cells and chemical hapten exposure. Time point described: pre-sensitization, week 0. Indicated treatment: therapeutic diphenylcyclopropenone sensitization with weekly scalp DPC. TCRdb used MiXCR to reprocess the RACE reads, holding one entry per CDR3 protein. The sample holds approximately 260,000 distinct CDR3 sequences; around 7.3% are singletons and the top ten take about 1.2%. Specimen: whole blood, collected in connection with sensitization to the hapten diphenylcyclopropenone (DPC). These receptors were collected from a young man with alopecia areata. Some clones in this sample may be carry-over from other donors' samples.

This clonotype was counted many times. The chain employs TRBV6-2 or TRBV6-3 and TRBJ2-6; D uncertain. Germline CDR1 and CDR2: MNHEY and SVGEGT. The CDR3 length is 14 residues. Trimming cost V 6 bases and J 0 bases, with 6 bases left between them. The chain's CDR3 is CASSPYSGANVLTF. As DNA, the CDR3 is TGTGCCAGCAGCCCGTACTCTGGGGCCAACGTCCTGACTTTC.

The chain carries TRBV7-2 and TRBJ1-6, with D perhaps matching TRBD1 (6 bases). The V end lost 6 bases, the J end lost 5 bases, and 17 bases lay between the germline ends. CDR1 and CDR2 from the germline V gene are SGHTA and FQGNSA. The CDR3 runs to 16 residues. CDR3 sequence: CASRIRAGGHNSPLHF. CDR3 DNA: TGTGCCAGCAGGATAAGAGCGGGGGGCCATAATTCACCCCTCCACTTT.

The rearrangement uses TRBV12-3 or TRBV12-4 and TRBJ2-2; D remains ambiguous. V lost 5 bases and J 6 bases, leaving 4 bases between the germline ends. The CDR3 extends over 11 amino acids. The DNA of the CDR3 is TGTGCCAGCAGTCGACCCGGGGAGCTGTTTTTT. It is translated as CASSRPGELFF.

This chain joins TRBV6-1 and TRBJ1-6; D gene uncertain. CDR1 is MNHNS and CDR2 is SASEGT in the germline V gene. The germline V and J ends were trimmed by 5 bases and 8 bases, with 16 bases remaining between them. CDR3 length: 15 amino acids. This CDR3 reads CASSTSERFYSPLHF. The CDR3 DNA is TGTGCCAGCAGTACCTCCGAGAGGTTTTATTCACCCCTCCACTTT.

This clonotype came up a few times. The V and J genes are TRBV6-5 and TRBJ1-6, with 7 bases fitting TRBD1. The CDR3 runs 17 residues. CDR1 is MNHEY and CDR2 is SVGAGI in the germline V gene. The trim removed 2 bases at V and 1 base at J, leaving 5 bases unmatched. In nucleotides, the CDR3 is TGTGCCAGCAGTTACCGGGACAGTAATTCCTATAATTCACCCCTCCACTTT. This encodes CASSYRDSNSYNSPLHF.

This clonotype was seen repeatedly, ten times or more. The chain joins TRBV6-5 to TRBJ1-1; 7 nucleotides agree with TRBD1. Germline lookup yields CDR1 MNHEY and CDR2 SVGAGI. The CDR3 has 14 residues. The ends lost 6 bases at V and 1 base at J; junction bases unmatched: 5. CDR3 nucleotides: TGTGCCAGCAGCCAGACAGGGCAGAACACTGAAGCTTTCTTT. This encodes CASSQTGQNTEAFF.

This clonotype was recorded at least ten times. The chain couples TRBV15 to TRBJ2-3; D remains unclear. V dropped 1 base and J dropped 2 bases, with 7 bases sitting between them. The CDR3 length is 14 residues. CDR1 is LNHNV, CDR2 YYDKDF, per germline (reference sequence). The DNA for the CDR3 is TGTGCCACCAGCAGAGTGGCAGCCACAGATACGCAGTATTTT. Its translation is CATSRVAATDTQYF.

The chain joins TRBV27 to TRBJ2-2; 10 bases agree with TRBD1. CDR3 length: 14 amino acids. With V trimmed by 7 bases and J by 5 bases, 4 bases remained unmatched. Germline V lookup: CDR1 MNHEY, CDR2 SMNVEV (reference sequence). The CDR3 nucleotides read TGTGCCAGCACCACGGACAGGGGGACCGGGGAGCTGTTTTTT. This codes for CASTTDRGTGELFF.

This clonotype was observed a few times. The chain has TRBV27 and TRBJ2-7; 8 nucleotides match TRBD2. V was clipped by 4 bases and J by 3 bases; unmatched bases: 11. CDR1 MNHEY and CDR2 SMNVEV come from the germline V gene (reference sequence). The CDR3 spans 16 residues. CDR3 nucleotide sequence: TGTGCCAGCAGTTCCCCATCAGCGGGGGTGGACTACGAGCAGTACTTC. Translated, it gives CASSSPSAGVDYEQYF.

This clonotype was counted between two and nine times. The chain has TRBV29-1 and TRBJ2-1; 12 bases map to TRBD1. CDR3 length: 14 amino acids. Germline V gives CDR1 SQVTM, CDR2 ANQGSEA. V gave up 6 bases and J gave up 9 bases; unmatched junction bases: 9. The CDR3 protein is CSVGTGGFMGEQFF. The CDR3 DNA sequence: TGCAGCGTGGGGACAGGGGGCTTCATGGGTGAGCAGTTCTTC.

In its sample, this clonotype was seen a few times. V and J are TRBV9 and TRBJ1-1; 7 bases are a match to TRBD1. Germline values: CDR1 SGDLS, CDR2 YYNGEE. The V segment lost 0 bases and the J segment 0 bases; nucleotides outside the gene matches: 5. The CDR3 has 16 amino acids. CDR3 sequence reads: CASSVATGVLNTEAFF. As DNA, the CDR3 is TGTGCCAGCAGCGTAGCTACAGGGGTCCTGAACACTGAAGCTTTCTTT.

The chain combines TRBV6-2 or TRBV6-3 with TRBJ1-5, with a tentative D call TRBD1 (6 bases). Trimming cost V 6 bases and J 3 bases, with 9 bases left between them. Germline V CDR1 and CDR2: MNHEY, SVGEGT. The CDR3 is made up of 13 amino acids. DNA for the CDR3: TGTGCCAGCAGAGGACAGTTCAATCAGCCCCAGCATTTT. This encodes CASRGQFNQPQHF.

This sequence joins TRBV3-1 and TRBJ1-5, with D unresolved. CDR1 LGHDT and CDR2 YNNKEL come from the germline V gene (reference sequence). The V gene lost 11 bases and the J gene lost 3 bases, with 17 bases spanning the gap. The CDR3 extends over 14 amino acids. The CDR3 sequence: CAAGWEGSNQPQHF. The CDR3 coding sequence is TGTGCCGCGGGATGGGAGGGCTCCAATCAGCCCCAGCATTTT.

This chain connects TRBV6-6 to TRBJ2-5, with D unclear. Trimming stripped 2 bases from V and 3 bases from J, with 7 bases between. The germline V gene has CDR1 MNHNY and CDR2 SVGAGI (reference sequence). The CDR3 spans 13 residues. CDR3 in amino acids: CASSYPVKETQYF. In DNA, the CDR3 is TGTGCCAGCAGTTACCCAGTTAAAGAGACCCAGTACTTC.